Below, 18 T cell receptor beta chains from the same sample are listed, as sequenced in a study of blood T cell repertoires in COVID-19. Clones were read by immunoSEQ multiplex PCR, and TCRdb kept only the in-frame ones, dropping some. Of hundreds of thousands of clones in the sample, approximately 81% were seen once. Sequenced input: peripheral blood. The receptors stem from a woman aged 18-29 years with acute or convalescent COVID-19.

CDR3 amino acids: CASRLTGGNSPLHF. The CDR3 DNA is TGTGCCAGCAGATTGACAGGGGGCAATTCACCCCTCCACTTT. V is TRBV6-4 and J is TRBJ1-6; the match to TRBD1 covers 10 bases. CDR1 and CDR2 (germline): MRHNA, SNTAGT. Losses at the gene ends were 6 bases for V and 7 bases for J; bases not matched to a gene: 3. There are 14 residues in the CDR3.

The chain carries TRBV2 and TRBJ2-1; a weak D match, TRBD2 (5 bases). There are 15 residues in the CDR3. The germline V gene has CDR1 SNHLY and CDR2 FYNNEI. The V and J ends lost 5 bases and 5 bases respectively, with 16 bases between them. CDR3 in amino acids: CASSLTRPSHNEQFF. Written as DNA, the CDR3 is TGTGCCAGCAGTCTTACTAGGCCCAGTCACAATGAGCAGTTCTTC.

The chain combines TRBV27 with TRBJ1-5; 10 bases fit TRBD1. The CDR3 runs 16 residues. From germline, CDR1 is MNHEY and CDR2 SMNVEV (reference sequence). V trimming: 9 bases; J trimming: 0 bases; junction bases outside the gene matches: 8. The CDR3 is CASGTGAAYSNQPQHF. CDR3 DNA: TGTGCCAGTGGGACAGGGGCCGCGTATAGCAATCAGCCCCAGCATTTT.

The chain recombines TRBV20-1 with TRBJ1-6, with 7 bases aligning to TRBD1. Germline V gene sequence: CDR1 DFQATT, CDR2 SNEGSKA (reference sequence). The trim removed 3 bases at V and 5 bases at J, leaving 4 bases unmatched. This CDR3 comprises 14 residues. For the CDR3, the DNA is TGCAGTGCTAGTACGGGACAGAATAATTCACCCCTCCACTTT. This translates into CSASTGQNNSPLHF.

The chain joins TRBV19 to TRBJ2-2, with a weak D call TRBD1 (6 bases). Germline CDR1 LNHDA, CDR2 SQIVND (reference sequence). Trimming cost V 2 bases and J 6 bases, with 16 bases left between them. This CDR3 has 16 amino acids. CDR3 in DNA: TGTGCCAGTAGTATATTAGACAGGTCAGGCTCCGGGGAGCTGTTTTTT. Residues: CASSILDRSGSGELFF.

The CDR3 nucleotides are TGTGCCAGCAGAGCTACCGTGACAGGGCGGCCCGGGGAGACCCAGTACTTC. It is translated as CASRATVTGRPGETQYF. V usage is TRBV28 and J usage is TRBJ2-5; 7 nucleotides line up with TRBD1. CDR3 length: 17 residues. The V and J ends lost 6 bases and 5 bases, in that order; junction bases with no gene match: 18. Germline lookup yields CDR1 MDHEN and CDR2 SYDVKM.

This sequence joins TRBV29-1 and TRBJ2-7; 10 nucleotides align to TRBD2. The CDR3 runs 14 residues. Germline assignment: CDR1 SQVTM and CDR2 ANQGSEA. V dropped 6 bases and J dropped 7; count of bases not matched to a gene: 12. CDR3 region: CSVPSSGSHGEQYF. CDR3 coding DNA: TGCAGCGTACCCTCTAGCGGGAGCCATGGTGAGCAGTACTTC.

This chain joins TRBV11-3 and TRBJ1-1; D is perhaps TRBD1 (5 bases). The CDR3 sequence is 13 residues long. Trimming removed 1 base at V and 10 bases at J, with 13 bases between. Germline CDR1 reads SGHNT; CDR2 reads YENEEA. The CDR3 region is CASSLGPGQGAFF. The DNA of the CDR3 is TGTGCCAGCAGCTTAGGGCCAGGGCAGGGAGCTTTCTTT.

The J gene is TRBJ2-1, the V gene TRBV12-3 or TRBV12-4, with a tentative D call TRBD2 (5 bases). The CDR3 has 12 amino acids. Trimming removed 8 bases from V and 3 bases from J, with 8 bases in between. The CDR3 bases are TGTGCCAGCGGGAGAGACTACAATGAGCAGTTCTTC. Encoded protein: CASGRDYNEQFF.

In regard to this clone: This CDR3 fails to terminate in the conserved phenylalanine or tryptophan, so it likely reflects a read error. No DNA is shown, since the ends of the CDR3 on it are uncertain; the CDR3 is the one TCRdb lists. V and J are TRBV12-3 or TRBV12-4 and TRBJ1-3; the DNA was not used to check the table's D call, TRBD1. The CDR3 is 11 residues long, counting both termini. CDR3: CASSSRDTLFV.

The chain joins TRBV6-4 to TRBJ1-3; D might be TRBD1 (6 bases). Germline CDR1 is MRHNA and CDR2 is SNTAGT. This CDR3 contains 17 residues. Between the trimmed V and J ends, which lost 6 bases and 4 bases, there was a span of 22 bases. The chain's CDR3 is CASSRPLGQGTGNTIYF. The CDR3 DNA reads TGTGCCAGCAGCCGACCCCTGGGGCAGGGGACCGGAAACACCATATATTTT.

Comment on this clone: Other nucleotide sequences from this sample produce the same CDR3. The chain links TRBV6-6 to TRBJ2-3; the D gene is possibly TRBD1 (6 bases). The CDR3 has 13 residues. From germline, CDR1 is MNHNY and CDR2 SVGAGI (reference sequence). The ends were cut back, 2 bases at V and 4 bases at J, with 7 bases in the middle. In DNA, the CDR3 is TGTGCCAGCAGTTACGGGGGCCCAGATACGCAGTATTTT. It specifies CASSYGGPDTQYF.

The CDR3 here is CASSRLMGSGTSYNEQFF. The CDR3 DNA sequence: TGTGCCAGTAGTAGATTGATGGGTAGCGGGACCTCCTACAATGAGCAGTTCTTC. The rearrangement uses TRBV19 and TRBJ2-1, with 8 bases identical to TRBD2. CDR3 length: 18 amino acids. Trimming cost V 4 bases and J 0 bases; bases outside gene matches: 11. From germline, CDR1 is LNHDA and CDR2 SQIVND (reference sequence).

The CDR3 DNA reads as TGTGCCACCGGGGACAGTATACACGAGCAGTACTTC. This codes for CATGDSIHEQYF. V usage is TRBV28 and J usage is TRBJ2-7, with 7 bases aligning to TRBD1. Per the germline V gene, CDR1 is MDHEN and CDR2 is SYDVKM. Trimming removed 10 bases from V and 5 bases from J; junction bases left unmatched: 8. This CDR3 is built from 12 residues.

This chain connects TRBV7-9 to TRBJ2-7; perhaps TRBD2 as D (6 bases). The CDR3 extends over 16 amino acids. With 3 bases removed from V and 2 bases from J, the gap between germline ends came to 17 bases. Germline V gene data show CDR1 as SEHNR and CDR2 as FQNEAQ (reference sequence). CDR3 DNA: TGTGCCAGCAGCTTGGAAGCCGGGACTCAGACCTACGAGCAGTACTTC. Protein: CASSLEAGTQTYEQYF.

V is TRBV30 and J is TRBJ2-4, with 7 bases matching TRBD1. The V gene end was trimmed by 5 bases and the J gene end by 2 bases; junction bases not matched to a gene: 3. CDR3 size: 13 residues. CDR1 and CDR2 from the germline V gene are GTSNPN and SVGIG (reference sequence). CDR3 protein: CAWEGATKNIQYF. In DNA form, the CDR3 reads TGTGCCTGGGAGGGGGCAACCAAAAACATTCAGTACTTC.

The gene calls are TRBV30 and TRBJ1-5; perhaps TRBD1 as D (6 bases). The CDR3 contains 15 residues. V lost 5 bases to trimming and J lost 4 bases, with 18 bases between them. Looked up from germline, CDR1 is GTSNPN and CDR2 is SVGIG (reference sequence). Here the CDR3 DNA reads TGTGCCTGGGGGCCTACCGGGACAACAAATCAGCCCCAGCATTTT. Residues: CAWGPTGTTNQPQHF.

The chain has TRBV28 and TRBJ2-7; D perhaps matches TRBD1 (5 bases). The CDR3 totals 12 residues. Trimming took off 2 bases at V and 5 bases at J, with 7 bases between the two ends. Germline CDR1 MDHEN, CDR2 SYDVKM. The CDR3 is CASSLRGHEQYF. The CDR3 DNA sequence: TGTGCCAGCAGTTTAAGGGGCCACGAGCAGTACTTC.